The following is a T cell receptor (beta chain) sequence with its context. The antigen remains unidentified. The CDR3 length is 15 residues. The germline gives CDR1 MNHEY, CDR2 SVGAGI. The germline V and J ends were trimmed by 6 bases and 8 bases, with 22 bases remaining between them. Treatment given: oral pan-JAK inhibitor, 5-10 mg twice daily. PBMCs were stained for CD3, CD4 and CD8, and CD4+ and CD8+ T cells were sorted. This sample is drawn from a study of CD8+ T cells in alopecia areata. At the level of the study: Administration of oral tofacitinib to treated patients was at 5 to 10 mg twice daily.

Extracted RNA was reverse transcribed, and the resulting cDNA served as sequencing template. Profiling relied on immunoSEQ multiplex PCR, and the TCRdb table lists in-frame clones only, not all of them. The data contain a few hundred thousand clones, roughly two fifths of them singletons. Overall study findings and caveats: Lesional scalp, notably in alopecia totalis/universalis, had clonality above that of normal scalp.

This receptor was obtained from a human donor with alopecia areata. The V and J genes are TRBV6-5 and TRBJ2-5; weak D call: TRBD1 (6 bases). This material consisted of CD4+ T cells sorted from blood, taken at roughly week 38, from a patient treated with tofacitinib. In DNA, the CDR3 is TGTGCCAGCAGGGTGACCGGGACACCCGATCGAACCCAGTACTTC. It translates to CASRVTGTPDRTQYF.